This T cell receptor (beta chain) was recorded in a study of T cells in Graves' hyperthyroidism and ophthalmopathy. Germline values: CDR1 MNHEY, CDR2 SVGEGT. This CDR3 has 14 amino acids. V was trimmed by 4 bases and J by 8 bases, leaving 15 bases between them. Amplified TCR beta CDR3 regions derived from RNA transcripts. Primed by the HTBI set, a first-round RT-PCR was run on the TCR CDR3. TCRdb reprocessed the multiplex PCR reads with MiXCR, giving one entry per CDR3 protein. The data show approximately 720,000 distinct CDR3 sequences, with around 19% seen just once and around 17% held by the top ten.

The V and J genes are TRBV6-2 or TRBV6-3 and TRBJ2-1; a possible D gene is TRBD2 (5 bases). The sample taken for sequencing was blood. The sequence came from a woman aged 45-65 years with Graves' hyperthyroidism that later progressed to Graves' ophthalmopathy. The CDR3 nucleotides read TGTGCCAGCAGTTCCTCGTGGGAGTCCGATGAGCAGTTCTTC. This gives the protein CASSSSWESDEQFF.